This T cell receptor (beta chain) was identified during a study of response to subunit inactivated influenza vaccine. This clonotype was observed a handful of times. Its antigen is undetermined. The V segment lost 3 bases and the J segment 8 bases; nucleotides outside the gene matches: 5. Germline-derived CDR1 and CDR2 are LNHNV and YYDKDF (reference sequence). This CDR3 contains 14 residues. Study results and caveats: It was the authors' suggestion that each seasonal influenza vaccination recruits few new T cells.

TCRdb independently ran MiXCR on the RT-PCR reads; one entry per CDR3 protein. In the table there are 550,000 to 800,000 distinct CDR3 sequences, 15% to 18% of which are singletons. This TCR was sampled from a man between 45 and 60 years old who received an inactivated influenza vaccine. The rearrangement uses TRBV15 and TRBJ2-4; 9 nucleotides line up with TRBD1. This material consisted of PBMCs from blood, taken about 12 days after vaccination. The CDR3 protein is CATSSGTGLDIQYF. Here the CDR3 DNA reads TGTGCCACCAGCAGCGGGACAGGGCTCGACATTCAGTACTTC.